This record concerns one T cell receptor (beta chain) sequence. Original handling: By means of reference gene primer amplification, nucleated cell counts were estimated. Data came from immunoSEQ multiplex PCR; TCRdb stores just in-frame clones and leaves some out. The V and J calls and clone size come from that table; D and trimming were worked out from the DNA. The repertoire holds some 38,000 clones, with approximately 93% as singletons. Trimming cost V 2 bases and J 1 base, with 4 bases left between them. The germline CDR1 and CDR2 sequences are MNHEY and SVGAGI. The CDR3 consists of 13 residues. This entry belongs to a study of blood T cell repertoires in COVID-19. Turning to the study itself: Samples taken during acute and convalescent COVID-19 were collected in the United States, Italy and Spain. In each case, the material was cDNA or gDNA derived from T cells, B-cell-depleted T cells, or PBMCs.

The chain joins TRBV6-5 to TRBJ2-3; no reliable D call. The sequence was obtained from a man aged 50-60 years with active COVID-19. The sample was peripheral blood. The CDR3 nucleotides read TGTGCCAGCAGTTACCCGGGCACAGATACGCAGTATTTT. Protein product: CASSYPGTDTQYF.